This is a list of T cell receptor beta chains from one sample in a study of blood T cell repertoires in COVID-19. Measured with immunoSEQ multiplex PCR; TCRdb has only the in-frame clones, and not every one. Among 150,000 or so clones, more than 85% were seen once, and the ten largest hold roughly 0.95%. Sequenced input: peripheral blood. These TCRs come from a man aged 18 to 30 with acute or convalescent COVID-19. CDR3s include the opening cysteine and the closing phenylalanine or tryptophan. D genes are given only for firm matches. Size is stated for part of the rows, as once, few or many counts, or as a class when the clone is expanded.

DNA,CDR3,V,size,D,J
TGTGCCTGGAGGGGGGGGCAAGGACAGGGCGGTTCAAACTATGGCTACACCTTC,CAWRGGQGQGGSNYGYTF,TRBV30,-,TRBD1,TRBJ1-2
TGTGCCGGAGGAACGCGGGGGGACCAAGAGACCCAGTACTTC,CAGGTRGDQETQYF,TRBV2,-,TRBD2,TRBJ2-5
TGTGCCAGCAGACCAGGGGGCTCTGGGGCCAACGTCCTGACTTTC,CASRPGGSGANVLTF,TRBV6-5,-,TRBD1,TRBJ2-6
TGTGCCAGCAGTAAGACAGGGGTTGGGACTGAAGCTTTCTTT,CASSKTGVGTEAFF,TRBV25-1,-,TRBD1,TRBJ1-1
TGTGCCAGCAGCTTAGACGCGGTTGGTCAGCCCCAGCATTTT,CASSLDAVGQPQHF,TRBV7-9,-,-,TRBJ1-5
TGTGCCAGCAGCTTACCAGGGGGGCTGGCCGACGATACGCAGTATTTT,CASSLPGGLADDTQYF,TRBV11-2,-,-,TRBJ2-3
TGTGCCAGCAGCTTACGGGACTCCGAGAATGAGCAGTTCTTC,CASSLRDSENEQFF,TRBV7-3,-,-,TRBJ2-1
TGTGCTAGTGGTTTGGCTCTTGCAGGGGGCTTCGGAGATACGCAGTATTTT,CASGLALAGGFGDTQYF,TRBV12-5,once,TRBD1,TRBJ2-3
TGTGCCTCCTCCCCAACGGTAATTAATGAAAAACTGTTTTTT,CASSPTVINEKLFF,TRBV2,-,-,TRBJ1-4
TGCAGCGTTGAAGATCTGTCAAGCGGGTTTAACAATGAGCAGTTCTTC,CSVEDLSSGFNNEQFF,TRBV29-1,-,-,TRBJ2-1
TGTGCCAGTAGTATAACCAGTGGGGGGGACAATGAGCAGTTCTTC,CASSITSGGDNEQFF,TRBV19,few,TRBD2,TRBJ2-1
TGTGCCAGCAGACAGAGTGAAAAACTGTTTTTT,CASRQSEKLFF,TRBV12-3/TRBV12-4,-,-,TRBJ1-4
TGCGCCAGCAGCCAAGGCCGGTCAGATACGCAGTATTTT,CASSQGRSDTQYF,TRBV4-1,-,-,TRBJ2-3
TGTGCCAGCAGCCTATCGACAGGAGATACGCAGTATTTT,CASSLSTGDTQYF,TRBV11-1,once,-,TRBJ2-3
TGTGCCAGCTATCGGACTCAAAGTGGGACTGAAGCTTTCTTT,CASYRTQSGTEAFF,TRBV18,-,-,TRBJ1-1
TGCAGTGCTAGTCGGCGGGGGGGAACCGGGGAGCTGTTTTTT,CSASRRGGTGELFF,TRBV20-1,-,TRBD2,TRBJ2-2
TGTGCCACGTCACAGGGAAACAATCAGCCCCAGCATTTT,CATSQGNNQPQHF,TRBV24-1,-,-,TRBJ1-5
TGCAGCACGGAACAGGCGTTGGGGTATGGCTACACCTTC,CSTEQALGYGYTF,TRBV29-1,few,-,TRBJ1-2
TGTGCCAGCACCCAGACCAGGGGGCTTAATGGCTACACCTTC,CASTQTRGLNGYTF,TRBV7-9,-,TRBD1,TRBJ1-2
TGTGCCAGTACACCCGGGACAGCCATGAACACTGAAGCTTTCTTT,CASTPGTAMNTEAFF,TRBV19,-,TRBD1,TRBJ1-1
TGTGCCACCAGCAGAGATAGGGGATCTAGCACAGATACGCAGTATTTT,CATSRDRGSSTDTQYF,TRBV15,-,-,TRBJ2-3
TGCGCCAGCAGCTCCTCCCTTTCCGAGCAGTTCTTC,CASSSSLSEQFF,TRBV5-1,-,-,TRBJ2-1
TGCGCCAGCAGCGCTAAAGAGACCCAGTACTTC,CASSAKETQYF,TRBV10-2,once,-,TRBJ2-5
TGTGCCAGCAGTGAATTCGGCACTGAAGCTTTCTTT,CASSEFGTEAFF,TRBV6-1,-,-,TRBJ1-1
TGTGCCAGCAGCTCCCTAGCGGGGGGTTCTAATGAAAAACTGTTTTTT,CASSSLAGGSNEKLFF,TRBV5-4,-,-,TRBJ1-4
TGTGCCAGTAGATCACAGGGGGCTGGAAACACCATATATTTT,CASRSQGAGNTIYF,TRBV19,-,TRBD1,TRBJ1-3
TGTGCCAGCAGCCCCCGCGAGGACAGCTTCTATGGCTACACCTTC,CASSPREDSFYGYTF,TRBV7-2,-,-,TRBJ1-2
TGTGCCAGTAGTATAGAAGAGCTTTCTGGCTACACCTTC,CASSIEELSGYTF,TRBV19,-,-,TRBJ1-2
TGTGCCTGGAGTGTACCGTGGCGGGGGAGACAAGCGGCGGGTGAGCAGTACTTC,CAWSVPWRGRQAAGEQYF,TRBV30,once,TRBD2,TRBJ2-7
TGTGCCAGCAGACAGCAAGTACCCGGGGAGCTGTTTTTT,CASRQQVPGELFF,TRBV14,-,-,TRBJ2-2
TGTGCCAGCAGCAAAGCCACAGGGACAGAAGTTAGCGGGGAGCTGTTTTTT,CASSKATGTEVSGELFF,TRBV21-1,few,-,TRBJ2-2
TGTGCCAGCTCGTCAAAGGGACAGGGGGTCGGTGGCTACACCTTC,CASSSKGQGVGGYTF,TRBV18,-,TRBD1,TRBJ1-2